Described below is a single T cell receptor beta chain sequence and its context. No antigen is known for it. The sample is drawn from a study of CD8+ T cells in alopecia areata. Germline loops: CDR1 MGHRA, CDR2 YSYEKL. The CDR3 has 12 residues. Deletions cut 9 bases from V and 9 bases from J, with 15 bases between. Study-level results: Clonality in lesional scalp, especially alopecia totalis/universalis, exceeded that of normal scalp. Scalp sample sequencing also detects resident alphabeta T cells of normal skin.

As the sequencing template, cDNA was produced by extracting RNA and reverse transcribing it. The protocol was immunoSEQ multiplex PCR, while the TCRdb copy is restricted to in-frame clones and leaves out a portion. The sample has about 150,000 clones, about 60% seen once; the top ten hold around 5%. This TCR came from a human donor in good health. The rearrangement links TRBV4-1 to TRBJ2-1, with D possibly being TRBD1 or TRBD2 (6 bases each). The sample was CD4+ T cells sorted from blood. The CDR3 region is CARGGLPAEQFF. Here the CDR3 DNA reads TGCGCCAGAGGGGGACTCCCGGCTGAGCAGTTCTTC.